The table lists the clone carrying this T cell receptor (beta chain) with a count of one. This specimen comes from a study of blood T cell repertoires in COVID-19. Across the study: The United States, Italy and Spain supplied acute and convalescent COVID-19 samples. Sources were T cells, B-cell-depleted T cells, or PBMCs; the material itself was cDNA or gDNA.

The CDR3 runs to 13 residues. Germline V gene lookup returns CDR1 MNHEY and CDR2 SVGAGI. Trimming took off 6 bases at V and 4 bases at J, with 7 bases between the two ends. Methods used by the authors: Scientists estimated how many nucleated cells there were by amplifying reference gene primers. The protocol was immunoSEQ multiplex PCR, while the TCRdb copy is restricted to in-frame clones and leaves out a portion. Clone size and the V and J calls come from that table; the DNA yielded D and trimming. Among roughly 68,000 clones listed, around four fifths were seen once. Specimen: peripheral blood. The clonotype originates from an elderly woman with acute or convalescent COVID-19. The chain has TRBV6-5 and TRBJ1-6; possibly TRBD1 for D (5 bases). The CDR3 DNA reads TGTGCCAGCAGCAGGGAATATAATTCACCCCTCCACTTT. Its translation: CASSREYNSPLHF.